The present TCR beta chain was sequenced within a study of OX40 agonist ivuxolimab in advanced cancers. Study observations and caveats: Among expanded peripheral T cells, antigen specificity went undetermined.

Libraries were prepared by immunoSEQ multiplex PCR; TCRdb keeps only in-frame clonotypes and omits some of them. The table shows around 67,000 clones, with approximately 88% occurring only once. The sample holds one count of this clone. Its target is unknown. The ends were cut back, 5 bases at V and 0 bases at J, with 8 bases in the middle. Per the germline V gene, CDR1 is SEHNR and CDR2 is FQNEAQ (reference sequence). This CDR3 has 15 amino acids. This rearrangement joins TRBV7-9 to TRBJ2-6; D may be TRBD2 (5 bases). The specimen was CD4+ or CD8+ T cells sorted from blood, collected in a trial of the OX40 agonist ivuxolimab. This clonotype was obtained from an adult with an advanced solid tumor such as melanoma, head and neck, liver or kidney cancer. The CDR3: CASSPGVSGANVLTF. The CDR3 DNA sequence: TGTGCCAGCAGCCCCGGGGTCTCTGGGGCCAACGTCCTGACTTTC.